The rows below give T cell receptor beta chains drawn from one sample of a study of blood T cell repertoires in COVID-19. Sequenced by immunoSEQ multiplex PCR; TCRdb stores in-frame clones only, minus some. This table has a few hundred thousand clones, 70% to 90% appearing once. Sequencing input: peripheral blood. Every receptor here comes from a man between 35 and 55 years old with acute or convalescent COVID-19. Each CDR3 is given with its conserved first and last residue. Each record gives: clone size, V gene, J gene, D gene, CDR3 length, CDR3 DNA, CDR3 protein. D genes are given only for firm matches. Part of the rows lack a size; the others show once, few, many or a class for expanded clones.

NA	TRBV7-9	TRBJ2-4	NA	17	TGTGCCAGCAGCGCTAGTGGGGGCACCGTAGCCAAAAACATTCAGTACTTC	CASSASGGTVAKNIQYF
NA	TRBV5-6	TRBJ1-3	TRBD1	16	TGTGCCAGCAGCTTCGGGACAGGGGGCTTTGGAAACACCATATATTTT	CASSFGTGGFGNTIYF
once	TRBV28	TRBJ2-7	TRBD1	14	TGTGCCAGCAGCCCGGGACAGCAGTTCTACGAGCAGTACTTC	CASSPGQQFYEQYF
once	TRBV7-2	TRBJ1-1	NA	15	TGTGCCAGCAGCTTAGTCGGGGGATCCGGAACTGAAGCTTTCTTT	CASSLVGGSGTEAFF
NA	TRBV6-2/TRBV6-3	TRBJ2-7	TRBD1	14	TGTGCCAGCAGCTGGGGACAGGGGTTCTACGAGCAGTACTTC	CASSWGQGFYEQYF
NA	TRBV7-3	TRBJ2-3	NA	13	TGTGCCAGCAGCACATACAGGGAGGATACGCAGTATTTT	CASSTYREDTQYF
NA	TRBV11-2	TRBJ1-6	NA	15	TGTGCCAGCAGCTTGGGGCGGGGAGGACATTCACCCCTCCACTTT	CASSLGRGGHSPLHF
few	TRBV6-6	TRBJ1-5	TRBD1	16	TGTGCCAGCACCTCAATCGAGGGGGCCAGAAGTGAACCCCAGCATTTT	CASTSIEGARSEPQHF
NA	TRBV5-1	TRBJ2-2	NA	16	TGCGCCAGCAGCTTGGTGTGGACGGGAAACACCGGGGAGCTGTTTTTT	CASSLVWTGNTGELFF
NA	TRBV25-1	TRBJ1-5	TRBD1	16	TGTGCCAGCAGTGAATCCCGGCAGGGGGTCAATCAGCCCCAGCATTTT	CASSESRQGVNQPQHF
NA	TRBV5-1	TRBJ2-7	NA	14	TGCGCCAGCAGCTTTCATGACGGGAGAGGGGAGCAGTACTTC	CASSFHDGRGEQYF
NA	TRBV2	TRBJ1-1	NA	14	TGTGCCAGCAGGAAGGGGACACCTAACACTGAAGCTTTCTTT	CASRKGTPNTEAFF
NA	TRBV5-4	TRBJ1-2	TRBD1	15	TGTGCCAGCAGCTTGGGGGACAGTGATGTCTATGGCTACACCTTC	CASSLGDSDVYGYTF
once	TRBV7-9	TRBJ2-3	TRBD1	16	TGTGCCAGCAGCGGACGTCTTGACAGGGCCATGAATACGCAGTATTTT	CASSGRLDRAMNTQYF
once	TRBV11-2	TRBJ1-4	TRBD1	16	TGTGCCAGCAGCTTGTTCATGGGGACAGGGGCGGAAAAACTGTTTTTT	CASSLFMGTGAEKLFF
NA	TRBV7-9	TRBJ1-2	TRBD1	15	TGTGCCAGCAGCCTTTCTGACAGGGCGAGGATAGGCTACACCTTC	CASSLSDRARIGYTF
NA	TRBV6-6	TRBJ1-4	NA	16	TGTGCCAGCAGTTACCCCGAGGCGGGCGAAAATGAAAAACTGTTTTTT	CASSYPEAGENEKLFF
once	TRBV20-1	TRBJ2-1	NA	15	TGCAGTGCTAGTTCTAGGAGGGCCCCCGGCGATGAGCAGTTCTTC	CSASSRRAPGDEQFF
NA	TRBV6-2/TRBV6-3	TRBJ2-5	TRBD2	18	TGTGCCAGCAGTTACATTGTCGGACTAGTCGGAACCCAAGAGACCCAGTACTTC	CASSYIVGLVGTQETQYF
NA	TRBV7-9	TRBJ2-3	TRBD2	14	TGTGCCAGCAGCTCCAGCGGGGGGGGTGATACGCAGTATTTT	CASSSSGGGDTQYF
NA	TRBV4-2	TRBJ2-1	NA	11	TGTGCCAGCAGCCAACGGGGTGAGCAGTTCTTC	CASSQRGEQFF
NA	TRBV6-5	TRBJ1-2	TRBD1	14	TGTGCCAGCAGGGATCTGACAGGGGCAGGCGGCTACACCTTC	CASRDLTGAGGYTF
NA	TRBV6-5	TRBJ2-1	TRBD1	14	TGTGCCAGCGGAACAATGGGACAGATCAATGAGCAGTTCTTC	CASGTMGQINEQFF